This T cell receptor (beta chain) was identified during a study of blood T cells in healthy people across ages. Broader study findings: As age increased, TCR beta diversity per million T cells fell in a roughly linear fashion.

Comment on this clonotype: The antigen remains undetermined.

Using a J-beta primer mix together with a sample-barcoded 5' primer, a second PCR was run for 7 to 11 cycles. TCRdb ran MiXCR on the 5' RACE reads and lists one entry per CDR3 protein. The data hold around 800,000 distinct CDR3 sequences, with under 45% observed a single time. CDR3 length equals 15 residues. The ends were cut back, 3 bases at V and 5 bases at J, with 16 bases in the middle. The clonotype originates from a man aged 60-69 years in good health. The J gene is TRBJ1-1, the V gene TRBV12-3 or TRBV12-4; a weak D match, TRBD1 (5 bases). The sample comprised blood. The CDR3 is CASSFGLYGGTEAFF. CDR3 DNA sequence: TGTGCCAGCAGTTTTGGGTTGTACGGGGGAACTGAAGCTTTCTTT.